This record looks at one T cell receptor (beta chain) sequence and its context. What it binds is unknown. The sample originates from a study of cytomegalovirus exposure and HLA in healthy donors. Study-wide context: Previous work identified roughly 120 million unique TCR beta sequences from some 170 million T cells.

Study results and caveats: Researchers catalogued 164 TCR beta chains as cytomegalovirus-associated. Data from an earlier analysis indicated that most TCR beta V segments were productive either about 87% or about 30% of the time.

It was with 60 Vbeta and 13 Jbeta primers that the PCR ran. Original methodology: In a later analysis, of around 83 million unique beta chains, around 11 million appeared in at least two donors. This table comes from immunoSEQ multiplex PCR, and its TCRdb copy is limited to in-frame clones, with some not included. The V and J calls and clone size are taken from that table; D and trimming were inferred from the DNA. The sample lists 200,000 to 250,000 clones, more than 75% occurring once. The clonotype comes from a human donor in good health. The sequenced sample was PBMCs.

Here the CDR3 DNA reads TGTGCCAGTAGCAGGGGACATTTGAACACTGAAGCTTTCTTT. Encoded protein: CASSRGHLNTEAFF. The chain couples TRBV19 to TRBJ1-1; tentative D call: TRBD1 (6 bases). The ends were cut back, 6 bases at V and 0 bases at J, with 11 bases in the middle. The CDR3 sequence is 14 residues long. Germline CDR1 LNHDA, CDR2 SQIVND (reference sequence).